This T cell receptor (beta chain) was sequenced in a study of CD8 T cells in ankylosing spondylitis. Overall study findings and caveats: The disease-linked clones had a CD8+ phenotype and low blood frequencies.

TCRdb re-derived calls from the 5' RACE reads in MiXCR, one entry per CDR3 protein. The repertoire holds 150,000 to 200,000 distinct CDR3 sequences, with around 13% as singletons. The germline CDR1 and CDR2 sequences are LGHDT and YNNKEL (reference sequence). The CDR3 runs to 18 residues. V dropped 3 bases and J dropped 6; count of bases not matched to a gene: 11. The table lists this clonotype with a few counts. Antigen unknown. This chain joins TRBV3-1 and TRBJ2-1; 13 positions match TRBD2. Sequencing was performed on blood, either unsorted or a sorted T cell fraction (not recorded which). The sequence derives from a male donor with ankylosing spondylitis or in good health (not recorded which). The CDR3 loop reads CASSHPNRLAGGPNEQFF. In DNA form, the CDR3 reads TGTGCCAGCAGCCACCCCAACAGACTAGCGGGAGGCCCCAATGAGCAGTTCTTC.